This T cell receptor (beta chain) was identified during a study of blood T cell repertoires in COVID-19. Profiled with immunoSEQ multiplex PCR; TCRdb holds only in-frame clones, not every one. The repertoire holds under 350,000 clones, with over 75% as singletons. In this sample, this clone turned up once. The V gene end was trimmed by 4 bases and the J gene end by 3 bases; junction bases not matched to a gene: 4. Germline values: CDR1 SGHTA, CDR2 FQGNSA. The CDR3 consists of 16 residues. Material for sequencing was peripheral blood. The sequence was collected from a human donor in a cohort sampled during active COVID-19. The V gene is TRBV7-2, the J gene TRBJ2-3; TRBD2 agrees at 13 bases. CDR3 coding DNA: TGTGCCAGCAGCTCTCCGGGACTAGCGGGAACAGATACGCAGTATTTT. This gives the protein CASSSPGLAGTDTQYF.